This T cell receptor (beta chain) was documented in a study of shared clonotypes between healthy human individuals. V lost 3 bases and J lost 6, with 11 bases in between. The V gene's germline CDR1 is MGHDK and CDR2 SYGVNS. This CDR3 has 14 residues. Measured with immunoSEQ multiplex PCR; TCRdb has only the in-frame clones, and not every one. The sample holds about 380,000 clones; 90% to 97% are singletons and the top ten take around 0.29%. Concerning this clone: Its specificity is unknown.

Findings of the study overall: Naive subsets typically showed greater estimated richness than memory subsets. Generation probabilities of non-shared clonotypes were lower (relative to those shared by all four donors).

The material sequenced was memory CD8+ T cells sorted from blood. Subset defined: CD45RO+ cells pooled with CCR7-negative TemRA cells. The TCR was taken from a man aged 25-40 years in good health. The chain couples TRBV25-1 to TRBJ1-4; perhaps TRBD1 as D (6 bases). The DNA of the CDR3 is TGTGCCAGCAGTGACTGGGACACCTATGAAAAACTGTTTTTT. Amino acid sequence: CASSDWDTYEKLFF. Filled out from reference TRBV25-1 and TRBJ1-4, the complete variable domain reads EADIYQTPRYLVIGTGKKITLECSQTMGHDKMYWYQQDPGMELHLIHYSYGVNSTEKGDLSSESTVSRIRTEHFPLTLESARPSHTSQYLCASSDWDTYEKLFFGSGTQLSVL.